The rows below give T cell receptor beta chains drawn from one sample of a study of T cells in Graves' hyperthyroidism and ophthalmopathy. TCRdb passed the multiplex PCR reads through MiXCR, listing each CDR3 protein once. Of 700,000 or so distinct CDR3 sequences in the sample, about a sixth were seen once. Sequencing was done on a sample of blood. The receptors stem from a man between 18 and 29 years old with Graves' hyperthyroidism. Both conserved end residues are part of each CDR3. D genes are given only for firm matches. Part of the rows lack a size; the others show once, few, many or a class for expanded clones.

14,TRBJ2-1,-,-,TRBV6-1,TGTGCCAGCACTAGCGCACGTCAAAACAATGAGCAGTTCTTC,CASTSARQNNEQFF
13,TRBJ2-7,few,-,TRBV2,TGTGCCAGCAGTGAGGGGAGAGGAGACGAGCAGTACTTC,CASSEGRGDEQYF
19,TRBJ2-6,few,TRBD1,TRBV18,TGTGCCAGCTCACCCCTTGGACAGGGGAGCTCCTCTGGGGCCAACGTCCTGACTTTC,CASSPLGQGSSSGANVLTF
15,TRBJ1-1,few,-,TRBV7-9,TGTGCCAGCAGCGCGGATAAGGGCGCCCCCATTGAAGCTTTCTTT,CASSADKGAPIEAFF
16,TRBJ2-1,few,TRBD2,TRBV7-3,TGTGCCAGCAGCTTAATAGGGGCGGGAGGTAGGAATGAGCAGTTCTTC,CASSLIGAGGRNEQFF
12,TRBJ2-7,few,TRBD1,TRBV5-4,TGTGCCAGCAGCTTCGGACAGGAACGGCAGTACTTC,CASSFGQERQYF
13,TRBJ1-1,-,-,TRBV6-1,TGTGCCAGCAGTGAGCTCGGGGGAACTGAAGCTTTCTTT,CASSELGGTEAFF
16,TRBJ2-1,-,TRBD2,TRBV7-7,TGTGCTAGCAGCCAGGGACTAGCGGGAGGGGACAATGAGCAGTTCTTC,CASSQGLAGGDNEQFF
15,TRBJ2-2,many,TRBD1,TRBV7-2,TGTGCCAGCAGCTTAATAGGGGGCGCGATCGGGGAGCTGTTTTTT,CASSLIGGAIGELFF
14,TRBJ2-2,few,TRBD2,TRBV11-2,TGTGCCAGCAGCTTGGGACTAGGCACCGGGGAGCTGTTTTTT,CASSLGLGTGELFF
15,TRBJ2-1,few,-,TRBV19,TGTGCCAGTAGTATGGGGAGGGGGCGCAGAAATGAGCAGTTCTTC,CASSMGRGRRNEQFF
14,TRBJ2-7,many,TRBD1,TRBV13,TGTGCCAGCAGCGCCGGACAGGGGATCTACGAGCAGTACTTC,CASSAGQGIYEQYF
18,TRBJ2-7,few,-,TRBV20-1,TGCAGTGCTAGAGATGCGGGGGGCAGGGGGCTCGGGGATTACGAGCAGTACTTC,CSARDAGGRGLGDYEQYF
15,TRBJ1-2,-,-,TRBV6-1,TGTGCCAGCAGTGATCCCGGTTTTGGGAGCTATGGCTACACCTTC,CASSDPGFGSYGYTF
13,TRBJ2-3,many,-,TRBV11-2,TGTGCCAGCAGCTTTTCTGGCTTTAATACGCAGTATTTT,CASSFSGFNTQYF
13,TRBJ1-3,-,-,TRBV7-9,TGTGCCAGCAGCTGGGGACTCGGAAACACCATATATTTT,CASSWGLGNTIYF
17,TRBJ2-4,few,TRBD2,TRBV20-1,TGCAGTGCTAGACATCCTCTAGCGGGCCAAGCCAAAAACATTCAGTACTTC,CSARHPLAGQAKNIQYF
13,TRBJ2-6,few,-,TRBV20-1,TGCAGTGCTAGATGGTCTGGGGCCAACGTCCTGACTTTC,CSARWSGANVLTF